This T cell receptor beta chain was obtained from a study of post-analysis software for immune sequencing data. Germline CDR1 and CDR2: SQVTM and ANQGSEA. V dropped 3 bases and J dropped 2 bases, with 11 bases sitting between them. There are 13 residues in the CDR3. Tagging with unique molecular identifiers was a feature of the TCR beta cDNA libraries. Each CDR3 protein is one row after TCRdb ran MiXCR on the PCR reads. The sample records under 900,000 distinct CDR3 sequences, 53% being singletons. Study results and caveats: In patients, TRBV5-6, TRBV5-1 and TRBV20-1 belonged to about five TRBV segments found more frequently than in controls.

This clonotype was counted only a few times. Antigen: not known. The receptor comes from a girl aged 5-17 years with multiple sclerosis. This chain connects TRBV29-1 to TRBJ2-7; a possible D gene is TRBD1 (6 bases). Sequenced material: blood. This chain's CDR3 is CSVDAAGAYEQYF. As DNA, the CDR3 is TGCAGCGTTGATGCGGCAGGGGCCTACGAGCAGTACTTC.